This entry lists 19 T cell receptor beta chains sequenced from one sample in a study of cytomegalovirus exposure and HLA in healthy donors. Primers for the PCR totalled 60 Vbeta and 13 Jbeta. Clones were read by immunoSEQ multiplex PCR, and TCRdb kept only the in-frame ones, dropping some. The table records more than 60,000 clones, around 85% of them present only once. The sequenced sample was PBMCs. Receptors were obtained from a woman aged 25 to 39 in good health and CMV-seronegative.

This clone was seen a handful of times. V and J are TRBV2 and TRBJ1-4, with D unclear. Germline CDR1 SNHLY, CDR2 FYNNEI. V lost 0 bases to trimming and J lost 8 bases, with 13 bases between them. The CDR3 runs to 15 residues. The CDR3 DNA sequence: TGTGCCAGCAGTGAAGCGAGGGTGATCGGGGAAAAACTGTTTTTT. Amino acids: CASSEARVIGEKLFF.

Only one count was recorded for this clone. The chain uses TRBV20-1 and TRBJ2-7; no definite D call. This CDR3 region has 11 residues. Germline V gives CDR1 DFQATT, CDR2 SNEGSKA (reference sequence). Trimming left V 3 bases short and J 3 bases short, with 6 bases between. CDR3 region: CSARNSYEQYF. The CDR3 region has the DNA TGCAGTGCTAGGAACAGCTACGAGCAGTACTTC.

The CDR3 reads CASSIDLSDINYGYTF. As DNA, the CDR3 is TGTGCCAGTAGTATAGATCTATCGGACATCAACTATGGCTACACCTTC. V gene TRBV19 combines with J gene TRBJ1-2; D may be TRBD1 (5 bases). The V end lost 0 bases, the J end lost 2 bases, and 13 bases lay between the germline ends. The V gene's germline CDR1 is LNHDA and CDR2 SQIVND (reference sequence). The CDR3 is 16 amino acids.

The J gene is TRBJ2-1, the V gene TRBV7-9, with a weak D call TRBD2 (5 bases). The CDR3 spans 15 residues. CDR1 and CDR2 from the germline V gene are SEHNR and FQNEAQ (reference sequence). V lost 1 base to trimming and J lost 2 bases, with 9 bases between them. CDR3 sequence reads: CASSLGTGTYNEQFF. DNA for the CDR3: TGTGCCAGCAGCTTAGGAACGGGAACCTACAATGAGCAGTTCTTC.

The genes are TRBV4-2 and TRBJ1-1; tentative D call: TRBD1 (5 bases). V gave up 0 bases and J gave up 3 bases, with 8 bases separating them. The CDR3 is 14 residues long. The germline CDR1 and CDR2 sequences are LGHNA and YNFKEQ. As DNA, the CDR3 is TGTGCCAGCAGCCAAGACGGGGGTTACACTGAAGCTTTCTTT. It is translated as CASSQDGGYTEAFF.

This chain links TRBV6-1 with TRBJ1-1; D unresolved. The CDR3 is 13 amino acids. Germline V gene lookup returns CDR1 MNHNS and CDR2 SASEGT. V lost 1 base and J 6 bases, leaving 9 bases between the germline ends. The CDR3 DNA reads TGTGCCAGCAGTGAAGAGGAGGGCTCTGAAGCTTTCTTT. It specifies CASSEEEGSEAFF.

The chain has TRBV19 and TRBJ2-3; 7 bases match TRBD1. With V trimmed by 4 bases and J by 2 bases, 6 bases remained unmatched. The CDR3 extends over 15 amino acids. Per the germline V gene, CDR1 is LNHDA and CDR2 is SQIVND (reference sequence). The CDR3 loop is CASSKRDSPTDTQYF. The CDR3 DNA reads as TGTGCCAGTAGTAAGAGGGACAGCCCCACAGATACGCAGTATTTT.

This clone was observed a handful of times. The J gene is TRBJ2-7, the V gene TRBV5-4, with D possibly TRBD2 on 7 matching bases. CDR3 length: 13 amino acids. Germline V gene data show CDR1 as SGHNT and CDR2 as YYREEE (reference sequence). V gave up 3 bases and J gave up 2 bases, with 9 bases separating them. CDR3 sequence: CASSWGGTYEQYF. CDR3 DNA sequence: TGTGCCAGCAGCTGGGGGGGCACCTACGAGCAGTACTTC.

The V gene is TRBV5-8, the J gene TRBJ2-7, with 9 bases fitting TRBD1. Trimming took 4 bases from V and 3 from J; bases not matched to a gene: 5. CDR1 SGHTS and CDR2 YDEGEE come from the germline V gene. The CDR3 has 14 residues. DNA of the CDR3: TGTGCCAGCAGCGGAGGACAGGGGTTCTACGAGCAGTACGTC. It translates to CASSGGQGFYEQYV.

This clone turned up a few times. The chain links TRBV18 to TRBJ1-2; TRBD1 matches at 8 bases. CDR1 is KGHSH, CDR2 LQKENI, per germline. J lost 4 bases, V lost 3 bases, and 4 bases had no gene match. This CDR3 is 14 amino acids long. The CDR3 coding sequence is TGTGCCAGCTCACCGGGGACAGGAGCCTATGGCTACACCTTC. Its translation: CASSPGTGAYGYTF.

The chain employs TRBV5-5 and TRBJ1-2; D is undetermined. The CDR3 is made up of 11 amino acids. Germline CDR1 reads SGHKS; CDR2 reads YYEKEE (reference sequence). V was clipped by 0 bases and J by 8 bases, with 5 bases between them. CDR3 residues: CASSLERGYTF. The CDR3 DNA sequence: TGTGCCAGCAGCTTGGAACGGGGCTACACCTTC.

The rearrangement links TRBV9 to TRBJ2-1; perhaps TRBD2 as D (6 bases). CDR3 length equals 15 residues. With 0 bases removed from V and 2 bases from J, the gap between germline ends came to 9 bases. The V gene's germline CDR1 is SGDLS and CDR2 YYNGEE. CDR3: CASSVGGEAYNEQFF. CDR3 DNA: TGTGCCAGCAGCGTAGGGGGGGAGGCCTACAATGAGCAGTTCTTC.

The rearrangement links TRBV5-8 to TRBJ2-1; TRBD1 is a possible D gene (6 bases). Germline-derived CDR1 and CDR2 are SGHTS and YDEGEE. The V end was cut by 2 bases, the J end by 0 bases, with 12 bases between. The CDR3 spans 16 residues. The CDR3, as DNA: TGTGCCAGCAGCTTCGGACAGACGAGCTCCTACAATGAGCAGTTCTTC. This codes for CASSFGQTSSYNEQFF.

The rearrangement uses TRBV5-1 and TRBJ2-1, with D possibly being TRBD2 (5 bases). From germline, CDR1 is SGHRS and CDR2 YFSETQ. V was shortened by 1 base and J by 2 bases, with 10 bases between the two germline ends. The CDR3 spans 15 residues. The CDR3 sequence is CASSLYGGTYNEQFF. DNA for the CDR3: TGCGCCAGCAGCTTGTACGGAGGCACCTACAATGAGCAGTTCTTC.

The chain uses TRBV6-5 and TRBJ1-1; 7 bases are a match to TRBD1. Trimming at V came to 4 bases and at J to 5 bases, leaving 7 bases not matched to a gene. CDR3 length: 14 residues. The germline gives CDR1 MNHEY, CDR2 SVGAGI. The CDR3 bases are TGTGCCAGCAGTTCCCACGAGACAGGGACTGAAGCTTTCTTT. It codes for CASSSHETGTEAFF.

A note on this clone: This sample includes further DNA sequences coding for the same CDR3. J is TRBJ1-1 and V is TRBV5-1; 8 bases map to TRBD1. The germline CDR1 and CDR2 sequences are SGHRS and YFSETQ. The J segment lost 5 bases and the V segment lost 0 bases, leaving 12 bases of the junction unmatched. CDR3 length: 17 amino acids. Written as DNA, the CDR3 is TGCGCCAGCAGCTTGGAAGTCAGGGGGCGGGTTTGGACTGAAGCTTTCTTT. Residues: CASSLEVRGRVWTEAFF.

This chain joins TRBV14 and TRBJ2-7; TRBD2 is a possible D gene (7 bases). The germline V gene encodes CDR1 SGHDN and CDR2 FVKESK. This CDR3 is built from 13 residues. Trimming pared 3 bases from V and 3 bases from J, leaving 9 bases between. In DNA form, the CDR3 reads TGTGCCAGCAGCCAGGGAGGGGGCTACGAGCAGTACTTC. As protein: CASSQGGGYEQYF.

The rearrangement uses TRBV28 and TRBJ2-7, with TRBD1 matching 10 bases. Germline loops: CDR1 MDHEN, CDR2 SYDVKM. The trim removed 6 bases at V and 6 bases at J, leaving 8 bases unmatched. The CDR3 covers 14 residues. The CDR3 loop reads CASRLRTGGGEQYV. The CDR3 coding sequence is TGTGCCAGCAGACTTAGGACAGGGGGTGGCGAGCAGTACGTC.

The gene calls are TRBV6-5 and TRBJ1-1; possibly TRBD1 for D (6 bases). Germline CDR1 MNHEY, CDR2 SVGAGI. Trimming stripped 6 bases from V and 6 bases from J, with 14 bases between. The CDR3 contains 13 residues. The CDR3 DNA sequence: TGTGCCAGCAGCCCCCCGGGGGGCCCTGAAGCTTTCTTT. Its protein is CASSPPGGPEAFF.